The 10 T cell receptor beta chains below all came from one sample that was sequenced in a study of CD8+CD57+ T cells in acquired aplastic anemia. Sequencing involved patients with CD8+CD57+ cell expansion previously shown by flow cytometry. Genomic DNA provided the template from which TCR beta VDJ and CDR3 profiles were obtained. TCRdb independently ran MiXCR on the reads; one entry per CDR3 protein. The sample consists of about 180,000 distinct CDR3 sequences, less than 60% of them appearing once. Sequenced: sorted CD4+, CD8+, or CD8+CD57+ T cells (not recorded which) from PBMCs. These receptors were obtained from a human donor with aplastic anemia.

Comments on this clonotype: As the CDR3 is not closed by the conserved phenylalanine or tryptophan, this likely results from a read error. No DNA is shown, since the ends of the CDR3 on it are uncertain; the CDR3 is the one TCRdb lists. The V call is TRBV2, the J call TRBJ2-5; the table gives TRBD2 as D, unverified against the DNA. Germline CDR1 SNHLY, CDR2 FYNNEI. The CDR3 comprises 8 residues, both ends counted. The CDR3 here is CASSERTS.

This chain joins TRBV7-6 and TRBJ2-7; no reliable D call. With 3 bases removed from V and 2 bases from J, the gap between germline ends came to 14 bases. The CDR3 consists of 15 residues. Germline CDR1 and CDR2: SGHVS and FNYEAQ. CDR3 sequence (DNA): TGTGCCAGCAGCTTCAGTGCTGAGTCCACCTACGAGCAGTACTTC. This sequence encodes CASSFSAESTYEQYF.

This chain uses TRBV4-3 with TRBJ2-1; 10 nucleotides agree with TRBD1. V was pared by 3 bases and J by 5 bases, with 1 base of the junction left unmatched. The CDR3 runs to 14 residues. Per germline, CDR1 LGHNA and CDR2 YSLEER. The CDR3 DNA follows: TGCGCCAGCAGCCAGGGGACAGGGGACAATGAGCAGTTCTTC. Amino acids: CASSQGTGDNEQFF.

This clonotype was recorded a few times. J is TRBJ2-3 and V is TRBV24-1; D possibly corresponds to TRBD1 (6 bases). CDR3 length equals 13 residues. CDR1 is KGHDR and CDR2 is SFDVKD in the germline V gene. The V and J ends lost 9 bases and 0 bases respectively, with 9 bases between them. The CDR3 loop is CATATGSTDTQYF. In DNA, the CDR3 is TGTGCCACCGCCACAGGGAGCACAGATACGCAGTATTTT.

This chain connects TRBV29-1 to TRBJ2-7; D is unresolved. Germline loops: CDR1 SQVTM, CDR2 ANQGSEA. CDR3 length: 15 amino acids. Deletions cut 3 bases from V and 5 bases from J, with 20 bases between. The CDR3 loop is CSVEGTGISLNEQYF. CDR3 DNA sequence: TGCAGCGTTGAGGGAACGGGCATCTCCCTGAACGAGCAGTACTTC.

In its sample, this clonotype was seen many times. CDR3 loop: CASSGQSIGEAFF. CDR3 DNA: TGTGCCAGCAGTGGACAGAGCATAGGAGAAGCTTTCTTT. The gene calls are TRBV6-1 and TRBJ1-1; TRBD1 might be the D (5 bases). The CDR3 extends over 13 amino acids. V dropped 4 bases and J dropped 8 bases, with 14 bases sitting between them. Germline values: CDR1 MNHNS, CDR2 SASEGT.

V gene TRBV15 combines with J gene TRBJ1-3; possibly TRBD1 for D (6 bases). Germline CDR1 and CDR2: LNHNV and YYDKDF (reference sequence). V was shortened by 0 bases and J by 8 bases, with 11 bases between the two germline ends. CDR3 size: 14 residues. The CDR3 DNA reads TGTGCCACCAGCAGAGACAGGGGTGCTTACACCATATATTTT. Translating gives CATSRDRGAYTIYF.

This clonotype showed up just a few times. J is TRBJ1-6 and V is TRBV2; D unresolved. Trimming removed 6 bases at V and 5 bases at J, with 14 bases between. CDR3 size: 15 residues. Germline V gene sequence: CDR1 SNHLY, CDR2 FYNNEI. In DNA form, the CDR3 reads TGTGCCAGCAGAGTTGACAACACGAATAATTCACCCCTCCACTTT. This encodes CASRVDNTNNSPLHF.

This chain uses TRBV10-3 with TRBJ2-3; either TRBD1 or TRBD2 may supply D (5 bases each). CDR1 is ENHRY and CDR2 is SYGVKD in the germline V gene. V was clipped by 9 bases and J by 4 bases, with 17 bases between them. The CDR3 has 14 residues. CDR3 in amino acids: CAMGAEVGADTQYF. The DNA for the CDR3 is TGTGCCATGGGAGCGGAGGTGGGGGCAGATACGCAGTATTTT.

The chain couples TRBV29-1 to TRBJ2-3, with D possibly matching TRBD1 (5 bases). This CDR3 spans 11 amino acids. Trimming removed 2 bases at V and 9 bases at J, with 9 bases between. Germline loops: CDR1 SQVTM, CDR2 ANQGSEA. This CDR3 reads CSVEQGRTQYF. The CDR3 coding sequence is TGCAGCGTTGAACAGGGCCGGACGCAGTATTTT.